The subject of this entry is one TCR beta chain. There are a few counts of this clonotype. Which antigen it targets is not known. Within one base of it there is no much larger clone, and no base qualities were kept. According to the study, the label for this sample's time point signals: persistent/refractory GD, antithyroid drugs over 5 years with positive TRAb. RNA was extracted from PBMCs in TRIzol for both TCR sequencing and RNA sequencing. The diagnosis of Graves' disease followed American Thyroid Association guidelines. Patients were recruited from an endocrinology department in Xi'an, China. Each patient gave 8.5 to 9.5 milliliters of peripheral blood, collected in an EDTA anticoagulant tube. Ficoll Paque Plus density gradient separation was used to isolate PBMCs, and no further T cell sorting was performed. An Agilent 2100 Bioanalyzer and agarose gel were used to check RNA quality, and a NanoDrop 2000 was used to measure RNA concentration.

To prepare the library, multiplex PCR was applied. The sample was run on an Illumina HiSeq 4000. iRepertoire HTBI primers and Arm-PCR amplification of CDR3 regions were used to construct TCR beta libraries. Gel purification was performed on PCR products prior to sequencing. The study's processing was this. A total of under 80 TRBV and some 15 TRBJ segments were identified across samples and were used for gene usage analysis of CDR3 amino acid clonotypes. Filtered high-quality paired reads were merged into contigs using COPE and FqMerger. BLAST was used to align contigs to the IMGT TRBV, TRBD and TRBJ reference genes, and CDR3 was defined following IMGT. Any clonotype with a frequency above 0.1% was classified as a highly expanded clone. Repertoire diversity was measured by Shannon entropy, and V-J evenness by the Gini coefficient. Public clonotypes were defined as clonotypes shared by more than one individual. Using fastp trimming at Q25 and MiXCR clonotype assembly, TCRdb reanalyzed the public sequencing data and kept in-frame beta chains. Identical CDR3 protein sequences are pooled into one entry, listed with their most common genes and DNA. TCRdb's processing, not the authors', yielded these V and J calls. Here the sample has roughly 300,000 distinct CDR3 sequences; about 20% occur a single time. Less than 35% of the sample belongs to the ten largest clones.

These data belong to a study of regulatory T cells in long-lasting Graves disease (dated by TCRdb to the early 2020s). In the study overall: To count as having persistent Graves' disease, a patient had to have received antithyroid drug treatment for over 5 years with TSH receptor autoantibodies remaining persistently positive. This study used TCR sequencing and RNA sequencing of peripheral blood to compare persistent Graves' disease patients against newly diagnosed Graves' disease patients. The study took place in China and was registered as a clinical trial. TCR sequencing covered about 13 persistent and roughly 20 newly diagnosed Graves' disease patients, about 35 samples in total. Persistent Graves' disease patients in the clinical cohort had taken antithyroid drugs for 9.5 to 13 years on average.

What the authors observed across the whole study: Persistent disease showed preferential use of TRBV28, TRBJ1-2 and TRBJ2-5, whereas newly diagnosed disease favored TRBV20-1 and TRBJ2-1. The authors acknowledged the small sample size as a limitation that may reduce accuracy. Peripheral blood alone was examined, since thyroid tissue, which constituted the primary lesion, could not be accessed. Compared with newly diagnosed patients, persistent Graves' disease patients had lower TCR Shannon entropy and fewer highly expanded clones, which suggests clonal expansion. Persistent patients shared more public clonotypes among themselves (approximately 2,500) than newly diagnosed patients did (more than 950). Only the TCR beta chain was sequenced and analyzed.

The CDR1 and CDR2 encoded by the germline V gene (reference sequence) are LNHDA and SQIVND. V loses 5 bases of germline sequence and J loses 2 bases, and the interval between the two ends is 13 bases. Spanning cysteine to phenylalanine, the CDR3 consists of 14 amino acids. The retained sequence is limited to the CDR3, 42 bases, with the frame set at the first base. This clonotype was sampled from a female donor with Graves disease. The source was peripheral blood mononuclear cells (PBMCs), collected when the disease was refractory, from a patient treated with antithyroid drugs. The chain is made from TRBV19 and TRBJ2-7; a weak D assignment points to TRBD2 (6 bases agree). The DNA reads TGTGCCAGTAGTGCCCGACTAGGGACCTACGAGCAGTACTTC. It encodes CASSARLGTYEQYF.